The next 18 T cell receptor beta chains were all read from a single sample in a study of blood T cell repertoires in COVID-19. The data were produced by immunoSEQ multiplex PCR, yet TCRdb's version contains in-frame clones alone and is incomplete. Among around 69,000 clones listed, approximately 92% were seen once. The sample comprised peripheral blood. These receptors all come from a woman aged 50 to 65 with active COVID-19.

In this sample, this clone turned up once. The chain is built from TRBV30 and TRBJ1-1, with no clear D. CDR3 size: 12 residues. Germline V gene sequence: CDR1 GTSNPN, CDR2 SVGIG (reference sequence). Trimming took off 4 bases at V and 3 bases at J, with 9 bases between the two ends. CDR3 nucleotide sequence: TGTGCCTGGACCCCTCAGTACACTGAAGCTTTCTTT. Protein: CAWTPQYTEAFF.

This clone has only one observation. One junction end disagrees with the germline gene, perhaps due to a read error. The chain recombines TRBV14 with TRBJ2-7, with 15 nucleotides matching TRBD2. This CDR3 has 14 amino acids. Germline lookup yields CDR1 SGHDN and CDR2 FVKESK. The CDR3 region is CASSQSGTSGRSHF. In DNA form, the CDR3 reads TGTGCCAGCAGCCAGTCCGGGACTAGCGGGAGGTCGCACTTC.

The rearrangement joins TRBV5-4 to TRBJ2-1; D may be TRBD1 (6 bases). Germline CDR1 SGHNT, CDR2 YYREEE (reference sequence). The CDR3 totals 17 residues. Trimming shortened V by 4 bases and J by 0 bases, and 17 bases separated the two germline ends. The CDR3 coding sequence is TGTGCCAGCAGCGTCAACAGGGTAGGGGTCTCCTACAATGAGCAGTTCTTC. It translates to CASSVNRVGVSYNEQFF.

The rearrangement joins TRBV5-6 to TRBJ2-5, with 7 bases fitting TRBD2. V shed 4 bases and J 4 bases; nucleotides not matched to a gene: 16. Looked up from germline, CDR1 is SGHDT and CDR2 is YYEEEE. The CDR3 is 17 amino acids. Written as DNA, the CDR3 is TGTGCCAGCAGCCCCCAGTGGGGGGGTGGGGGAGGAGAGACCCAGTACTTC. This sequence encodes CASSPQWGGGGGETQYF.

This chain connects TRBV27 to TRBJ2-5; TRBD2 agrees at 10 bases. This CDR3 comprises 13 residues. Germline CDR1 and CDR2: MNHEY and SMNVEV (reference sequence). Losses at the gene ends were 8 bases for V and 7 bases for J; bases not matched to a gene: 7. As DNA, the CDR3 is TGTGCCAGCTCCACAGCGGGGGGGACGACCCAGTACTTC. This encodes CASSTAGGTTQYF.

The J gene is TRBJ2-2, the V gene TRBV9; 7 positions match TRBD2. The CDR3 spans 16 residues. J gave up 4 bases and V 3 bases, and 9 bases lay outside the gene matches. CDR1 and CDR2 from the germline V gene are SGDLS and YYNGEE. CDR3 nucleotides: TGTGCCAGCAGCGGTCAGCGGGGCTCGGGCACCGGGGAGCTGTTTTTT. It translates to CASSGQRGSGTGELFF.

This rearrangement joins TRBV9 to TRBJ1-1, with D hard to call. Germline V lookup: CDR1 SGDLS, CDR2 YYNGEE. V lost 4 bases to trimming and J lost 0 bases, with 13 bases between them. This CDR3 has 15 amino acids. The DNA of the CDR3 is TGTGCCAGCAGCTCCCTTGAGGGAATGAACACTGAAGCTTTCTTT. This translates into CASSSLEGMNTEAFF. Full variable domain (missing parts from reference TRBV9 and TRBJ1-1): DSGVTQTPKHLITATGQRVTLRCSPRSGDLSVYWYQQSLDQGLQFLIQYYNGEERAKGNILERFSAQQFPDLHSELNLSSLELGDSALYFCASSSLEGMNTEAFFGQGTRLTVV.

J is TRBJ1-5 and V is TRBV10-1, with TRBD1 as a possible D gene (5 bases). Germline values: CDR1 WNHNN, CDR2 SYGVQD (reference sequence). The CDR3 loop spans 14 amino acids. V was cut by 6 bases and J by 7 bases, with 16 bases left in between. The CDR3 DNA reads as TGCGCCAGCAGGGGGGGTGCGGGTCGGCAGCCCCAGCATTTT. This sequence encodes CASRGGAGRQPQHF.

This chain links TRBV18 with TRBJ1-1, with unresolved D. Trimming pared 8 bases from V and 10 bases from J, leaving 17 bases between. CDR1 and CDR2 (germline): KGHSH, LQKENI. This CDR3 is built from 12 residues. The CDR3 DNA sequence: TGTGCCAGCGCCTCGGAGGGCATCGTAGCTTTCTTT. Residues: CASASEGIVAFF.

This chain's CDR3 is CASSGTVYNSPLHF. In DNA, the CDR3 is TGTGCCAGCAGCGGAACAGTGTATAATTCACCCCTCCACTTT. This chain links TRBV7-9 with TRBJ1-6; the D is unclear. Between the trimmed V and J ends, which lost 5 bases and 4 bases, there was a span of 9 bases. Germline V gene sequence: CDR1 SEHNR, CDR2 FQNEAQ (reference sequence). The CDR3 spans 14 residues.

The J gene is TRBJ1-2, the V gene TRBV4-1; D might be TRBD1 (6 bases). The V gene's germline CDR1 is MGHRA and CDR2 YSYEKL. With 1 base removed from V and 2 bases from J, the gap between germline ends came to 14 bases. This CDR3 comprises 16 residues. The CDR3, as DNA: TGCGCCAGCAGCCAAGCCTCAGGGGTCGGGAACTATGGCTACACCTTC. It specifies CASSQASGVGNYGYTF.

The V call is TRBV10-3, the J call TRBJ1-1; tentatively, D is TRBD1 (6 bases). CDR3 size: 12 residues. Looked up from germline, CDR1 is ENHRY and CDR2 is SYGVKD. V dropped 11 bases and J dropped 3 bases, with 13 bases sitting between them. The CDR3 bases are TGTGCCTCCAGGACAGACGACACTGAAGCTTTCTTT. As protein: CASRTDDTEAFF.

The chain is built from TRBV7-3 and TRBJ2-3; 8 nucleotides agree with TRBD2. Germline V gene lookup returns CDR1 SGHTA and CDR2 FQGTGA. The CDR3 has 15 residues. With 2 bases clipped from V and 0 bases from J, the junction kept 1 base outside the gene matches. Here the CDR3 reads CASSLPSGSTDTQYF. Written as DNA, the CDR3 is TGTGCCAGCAGCTTACCTAGCGGGAGCACAGATACGCAGTATTTT.

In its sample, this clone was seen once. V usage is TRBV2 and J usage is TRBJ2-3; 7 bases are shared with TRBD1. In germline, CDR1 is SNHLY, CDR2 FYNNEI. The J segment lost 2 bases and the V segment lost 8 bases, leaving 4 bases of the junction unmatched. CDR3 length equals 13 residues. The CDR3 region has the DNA TGTGCCAGCCGGGACAGTTTCACAGATACGCAGTATTTT. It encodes CASRDSFTDTQYF.

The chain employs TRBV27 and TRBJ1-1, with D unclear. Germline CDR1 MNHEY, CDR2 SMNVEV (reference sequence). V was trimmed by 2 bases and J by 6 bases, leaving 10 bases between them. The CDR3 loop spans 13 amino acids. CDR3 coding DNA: TGTGCCAGCAGTTTAGGCGGGAGCGCTGAAGCTTTCTTT. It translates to CASSLGGSAEAFF.

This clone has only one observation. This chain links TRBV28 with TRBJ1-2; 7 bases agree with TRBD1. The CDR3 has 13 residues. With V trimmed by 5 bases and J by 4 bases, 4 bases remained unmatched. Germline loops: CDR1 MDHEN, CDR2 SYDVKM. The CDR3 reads CASSPDRFYGYTF. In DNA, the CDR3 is TGTGCCAGCAGTCCGGACAGGTTCTATGGCTACACCTTC.

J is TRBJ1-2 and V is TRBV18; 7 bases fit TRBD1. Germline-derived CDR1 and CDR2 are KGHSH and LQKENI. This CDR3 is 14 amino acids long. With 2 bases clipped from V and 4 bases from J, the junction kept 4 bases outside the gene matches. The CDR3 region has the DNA TGTGCCAGCTCACCAGAGACAGGGATCTATGGCTACACCTTC. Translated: CASSPETGIYGYTF.

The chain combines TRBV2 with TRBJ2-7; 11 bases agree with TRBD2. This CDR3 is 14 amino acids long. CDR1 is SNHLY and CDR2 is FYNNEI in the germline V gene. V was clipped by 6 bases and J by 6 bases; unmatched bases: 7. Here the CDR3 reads CASRDRLAGGEQYF. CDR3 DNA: TGTGCCAGCAGGGATAGGCTAGCGGGAGGCGAGCAGTACTTC. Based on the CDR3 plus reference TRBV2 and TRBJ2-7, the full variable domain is EPEVTQTPSHQVTQMGQEVILRCVPISNHLYFYWYRQILGQKVEFLVSFYNNEISEKSEIFDDQFSVERPDGSNFTLKIRSTKLEDSAMYFCASRDRLAGGEQYFGPGTRLTVT.